This T cell receptor (beta chain) was captured by sequencing in a study of beta chain features in type 1 diabetes. The study's findings and limits: Within each of all four CD4+ subsets, Type 1 diabetes patients had TCRB CDR3s that were moderately but significantly shorter.

This clone was detected only a few times. The antigen is undetermined. Expressed TCRB transcripts were sequenced because the entire RNA isolate underwent reverse transcription. Clones were sequenced by immunoSEQ multiplex PCR, and TCRdb holds only the in-frame ones, with some missing. The table records under 300,000 clones, approximately 10% of them present only once. The material sequenced was naive CD4+ T cells from blood. The clonotype comes from a man aged 25-40 years with type 1 diabetes.

The CDR3 loop reads CASSERPSSGNTIYF. CDR3 DNA: TGTGCCAGCAGTGAGAGGCCGAGCTCTGGAAACACCATATATTTT. The chain is built from TRBV25-1 and TRBJ1-3; no clear D. The length of the CDR3 is 15 residues. V was shortened by 3 bases and J by 0 bases, with 9 bases between the two germline ends. Germline values: CDR1 MGHDK, CDR2 SYGVNS. The full variable domain, its missing parts supplied by reference TRBV25-1 and TRBJ1-3, is EADIYQTPRYLVIGTGKKITLECSQTMGHDKMYWYQQDPGMELHLIHYSYGVNSTEKGDLSSESTVSRIRTEHFPLTLESARPSHTSQYLCASSERPSSGNTIYFGEGSWLTVV.